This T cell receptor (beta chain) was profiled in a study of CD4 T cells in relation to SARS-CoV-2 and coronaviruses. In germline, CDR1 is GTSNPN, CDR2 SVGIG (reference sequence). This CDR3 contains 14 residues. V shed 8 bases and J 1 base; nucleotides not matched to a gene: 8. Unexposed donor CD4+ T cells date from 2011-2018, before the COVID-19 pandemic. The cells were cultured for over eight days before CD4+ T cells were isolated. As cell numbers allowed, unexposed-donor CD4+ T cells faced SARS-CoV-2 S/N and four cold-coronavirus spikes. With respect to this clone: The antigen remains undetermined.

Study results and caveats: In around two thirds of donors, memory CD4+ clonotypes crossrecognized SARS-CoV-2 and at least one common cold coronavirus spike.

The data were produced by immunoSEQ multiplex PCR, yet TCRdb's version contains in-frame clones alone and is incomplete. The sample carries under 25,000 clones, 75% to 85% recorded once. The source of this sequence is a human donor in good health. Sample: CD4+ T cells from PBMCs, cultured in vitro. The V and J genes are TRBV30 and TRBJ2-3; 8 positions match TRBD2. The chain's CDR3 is CAAQRAGGTDTQYF. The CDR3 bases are TGTGCCGCACAGCGAGCGGGAGGCACAGATACGCAGTATTTT. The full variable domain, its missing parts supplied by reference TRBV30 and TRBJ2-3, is SQTIHQWPATLVQPVGSPLSLECTVEGTSNPNLYWYRQAAGRGLQLLFYSVGIGQISSEVPQNLSASRPQDRQFILSSKKLLLSDSGFYLCAAQRAGGTDTQYFGPGTRLTVL.